These T cell receptor beta chains were read from a single sample in a study of early T cells in non-severe SARS-CoV-2 infection. TCRdb used MiXCR to reprocess the 5' RACE reads, holding one entry per CDR3 protein. The sample records about 54,000 distinct CDR3 sequences, about 8% being singletons. The sample consisted of whole blood, taken at baseline. The receptors were sampled from an adult who was a healthcare worker with PCR-confirmed SARS-CoV-2 infection or an uninfected control (not recorded which). Each CDR3 is given with its conserved first and last residue. The D gene is left open where the match is weak.

v_call	j_call	d_call	cdr3_aa
TRBV11-1	TRBJ2-7	TRBD1	CASSRTGDTYEQYF
TRBV20-1	TRBJ2-7	.	CSARDQSGWYEQYF
TRBV28	TRBJ1-5	.	CASSLHTVRGPQHF
TRBV10-3	TRBJ2-5	.	CAISEDGTQETQYF
TRBV7-2	TRBJ2-7	TRBD2	CASSSTSGTYEQYF
TRBV7-6	TRBJ2-2	.	CASSLVPWAGELFF
TRBV12-3/TRBV12-4	TRBJ2-5	.	CASSDAVGFQETQYF
TRBV4-3	TRBJ2-7	TRBD2	CASSQDRASGSSTYEQYF
TRBV6-6	TRBJ2-7	TRBD2	CASSYPGLAREQYF
TRBV20-1	TRBJ2-1	TRBD2	CSTLAGRAYNEQFF
TRBV5-5	TRBJ2-2	.	CASSLKGETGELFF
TRBV2	TRBJ2-7	TRBD2	CASRGERESPYEQYF
TRBV7-8	TRBJ2-7	.	CASSLTSWASVGYEQYF
TRBV5-1	TRBJ2-7	.	CASSSQGTAGIEQYF
TRBV5-1	TRBJ2-1	TRBD2	CASSLNSGSPTEQFF
TRBV7-9	TRBJ2-3	TRBD2	CASTAGTTSTDTQYF
TRBV7-3	TRBJ1-1	.	CASSSSVASPNTEAFF
TRBV20-1	TRBJ1-4	TRBD1	CSASDRVFEKLFF
TRBV6-2/TRBV6-3	TRBJ2-7	.	CASSYRFLGEQYF
TRBV12-3/TRBV12-4	TRBJ1-1	.	CASSLRGGGNTEAFF
TRBV5-1	TRBJ2-7	TRBD1	CASSTTGTGGTEQYF
TRBV7-9	TRBJ2-3	TRBD2	CASRNTPGREIDTQYF
TRBV5-5	TRBJ2-7	TRBD2	CASILGPGTTYEQYF
TRBV28	TRBJ2-1	TRBD2	CASNPGGSSYNEQFF
TRBV12-3/TRBV12-4	TRBJ2-5	TRBD2	CASSLTSGSGQETQYF
TRBV12-3/TRBV12-4	TRBJ2-5	TRBD2	CASSRPGGVSETQYF
TRBV14	TRBJ2-5	.	CASSQVEQETQYF
TRBV24-1	TRBJ2-3	TRBD2	CATSDTGLADYTDTQYF
TRBV7-6	TRBJ2-5	.	CASSRGHQETQYF
TRBV7-7	TRBJ2-3	.	CASSLDSTDTQYF
TRBV12-3/TRBV12-4	TRBJ2-3	.	CASSQTGTGTTDTQYF
TRBV11-2	TRBJ2-2	.	CASSGLALGGAGNTGELFF
TRBV30	TRBJ2-7	.	CAWSVERLYEQYF
TRBV11-2	TRBJ2-3	.	CASSLKGGPDTQYF
TRBV7-8	TRBJ2-3	TRBD1	CASSLNSGQRRVDTQYF
TRBV9	TRBJ2-2	.	CASSVNSAGELFF
TRBV27	TRBJ1-1	.	CASRSFQGRAEAFF
TRBV6-5	TRBJ2-7	TRBD2	CASATSNLAGPYEQYF
TRBV7-2	TRBJ2-7	.	CASSLGGTGVYEQYF
TRBV4-1	TRBJ2-5	TRBD2	CASSHQLAEETQYF
TRBV12-3/TRBV12-4	TRBJ1-3	.	CASTPPGSGNTIYF
TRBV3-1	TRBJ2-1	.	CASSHLARNNNEQFF
TRBV25-1	TRBJ2-7	TRBD2	CASSDKRISGRGEQYF
TRBV12-3/TRBV12-4	TRBJ2-3	TRBD2	CASRSGGVTDTQYF
TRBV7-9	TRBJ2-5	TRBD1	CASRSDRVGQETQYF
TRBV28	TRBJ2-1	TRBD2	CASSFSAGGLYNEQFF
TRBV5-6	TRBJ1-3	.	CASSLGSSGNTIYF
TRBV2	TRBJ2-3	.	CASRRPPTVTDTQYF
TRBV29-1	TRBJ2-1	.	CSVHGGNSYSEQFF
TRBV20-1	TRBJ1-1	.	CSATQGSGNTEAFF
TRBV5-4	TRBJ1-2	.	CASREGTGNYGYTF
TRBV29-1	TRBJ2-1	TRBD2	CSGLPSGVYNEQFF